Listed below are T cell receptor beta chains from one sample, sequenced in a study of identical twins. TCRdb fed the 5' RACE reads into MiXCR, producing one record per CDR3 protein. This table holds more than 600,000 distinct CDR3 sequences, around a sixth found once. The sample was also linked to a second study, of T cells expressing NK-cell markers.

The sequencing input was PBMCs. These receptors were collected from a young woman in good health. CDR3s include the opening cysteine and the closing phenylalanine or tryptophan. The D gene is left open where the match is weak. Size values are once, few and many counts, or a class for expanded clones, and some rows have none.

length: 18
D: TRBD2
size: few
V: TRBV6-1
J: TRBJ2-3
DNA: TGTGCCAGCAGTGTCCTCCTCGCGACTAGCGGGAGAGGTTATACGCAGTATTTT
CDR3: CASSVLLATSGRGYTQYF

length: 14
D: NA
size: NA
V: TRBV27
J: TRBJ1-4
DNA: TGTGCCAGCAGTTTCCTAGAAGGCGATGAAAAACTGTTTTTT
CDR3: CASSFLEGDEKLFF

length: 16
D: TRBD1
size: NA
V: TRBV6-5
J: TRBJ2-4
DNA: TGTGCCAGCAGTTACCTAGACAGGGGGGCCAAAAACATTCAGTACTTC
CDR3: CASSYLDRGAKNIQYF

length: 15
D: NA
size: NA
V: TRBV4-3
J: TRBJ2-7
DNA: TGCGCCAGCAGCCAAGCCTACCAAGATTCCTACGAGCAGTACTTC
CDR3: CASSQAYQDSYEQYF

length: 13
D: NA
size: many
V: TRBV12-3/TRBV12-4
J: TRBJ1-4
DNA: TGTGCCAGCAGTGACCTTACTAATGAAAAACTGTTTTTT
CDR3: CASSDLTNEKLFF

length: 12
D: NA
size: NA
V: TRBV20-1
J: TRBJ2-3
DNA: TGCAGTGCTGCCCCGGCGGGGGATACGCAGTATTTT
CDR3: CSAAPAGDTQYF

length: 14
D: TRBD2
size: NA
V: TRBV12-5
J: TRBJ2-3
DNA: TGTGCTAGTGGCCAACCCGGGAGGAGAGATACGCAGTATTTT
CDR3: CASGQPGRRDTQYF

length: 15
D: TRBD2
size: NA
V: TRBV12-5
J: TRBJ2-1
DNA: TGTGCTAGTGCCCAAGGGACTAGCGGGAGATCTGAGCAGTTCTTC
CDR3: CASAQGTSGRSEQFF

length: 14
D: TRBD2
size: NA
V: TRBV27
J: TRBJ2-7
DNA: TGTGCCAGCAGCACTAGCGGGAGGGCCGACGAGCAGTACTTC
CDR3: CASSTSGRADEQYF

length: 18
D: NA
size: few
V: TRBV11-1
J: TRBJ2-3
DNA: TGTGCCAGCAGCCCGACCAGACTCCCCATACCTAGCACAGATACGCAGTATTTT
CDR3: CASSPTRLPIPSTDTQYF

length: 12
D: NA
size: NA
V: TRBV5-6
J: TRBJ2-7
DNA: TGTGCCAGCACGCGGGCTTTGCGAGAGCAGTACTTC
CDR3: CASTRALREQYF

length: 13
D: TRBD1
size: NA
V: TRBV7-9
J: TRBJ2-7
DNA: TGTGCCACCGTAGGACAGGGATCCTACGAGCAGTACTTC
CDR3: CATVGQGSYEQYF

length: 15
D: TRBD1
size: NA
V: TRBV11-2
J: TRBJ1-2
DNA: TGTGCCAGCAGCTTGGGACAGGGAGTTATCTATGGCTACACCTTC
CDR3: CASSLGQGVIYGYTF

length: 13
D: TRBD2
size: few
V: TRBV5-1
J: TRBJ2-1
DNA: TGCGCCAGCAGCTACACCGGGGGGAGGGAGCAGTTCTTC
CDR3: CASSYTGGREQFF

length: 16
D: TRBD2
size: few
V: TRBV27
J: TRBJ2-3
DNA: TGTGCCAGCAGTCCCGTGTTAGCGGGTTTCACAGATACGCAGTATTTT
CDR3: CASSPVLAGFTDTQYF

length: 18
D: TRBD1
size: few
V: TRBV4-2
J: TRBJ1-5
DNA: TGTGCCAGCAGCCAAGTGGGGCCAGGGGGAGATAGCAATCAGCCCCAGCATTTT
CDR3: CASSQVGPGGDSNQPQHF

length: 15
D: NA
size: NA
V: TRBV10-3
J: TRBJ1-2
DNA: TGTGCCATCAGTGAAACATCCCACCCCTCGGGTGGCTACACCTTC
CDR3: CAISETSHPSGGYTF

length: 16
D: TRBD2
size: few
V: TRBV20-1
J: TRBJ2-3
DNA: TGCAGTGCTCACCGGACTAGCGGGGGGTTCACAGATACGCAGTATTTT
CDR3: CSAHRTSGGFTDTQYF

length: 16
D: NA
size: NA
V: TRBV18
J: TRBJ2-1
DNA: TGTGCCAGCTCCCTCTGGACTGGGGGGCAGTACAATGAGCAGTTCTTC
CDR3: CASSLWTGGQYNEQFF

length: 19
D: TRBD2
size: NA
V: TRBV27
J: TRBJ2-1
DNA: TGTGCCGGCCTCCCGCTTAGGGGCGGGGTAGCGGGACTCCACAATGAGCAGTTCTTC
CDR3: CAGLPLRGGVAGLHNEQFF

length: 14
D: TRBD2
size: once
V: TRBV20-1
J: TRBJ2-3
DNA: TGCAGTGCACAACTAGCGGGGGGAGGAGATACGCAGTATTTT
CDR3: CSAQLAGGGDTQYF

length: 12
D: NA
size: NA
V: TRBV20-1
J: TRBJ1-1
DNA: TGCAGTGCCGCGCGCACGGGGGACGGAGCTTTCTTT
CDR3: CSAARTGDGAFF

length: 13
D: NA
size: NA
V: TRBV7-9
J: TRBJ1-2
DNA: TGTGCCAGCAGCACTTTGTTGGGCTATGGCTACACCTTC
CDR3: CASSTLLGYGYTF

length: 12
D: NA
size: NA
V: TRBV6-5
J: TRBJ2-1
DNA: TGTGCCAGCAGTTACCTCTGGCGTGAGCAGTTCTTC
CDR3: CASSYLWREQFF

length: 12
D: TRBD2
size: NA
V: TRBV7-9
J: TRBJ2-1
DNA: TGTGCGGGTAGCGGGTCCTACAATGAGCAGTTCTTC
CDR3: CAGSGSYNEQFF

length: 20
D: NA
size: few
V: TRBV6-2/TRBV6-3
J: TRBJ2-6
DNA: TGTGCCAGCAGCACGAGGAATTCCCCCGGGAGAGTATCTGGGGCCAACGTCCTGACTTTC
CDR3: CASSTRNSPGRVSGANVLTF

length: 13
D: NA
size: many
V: TRBV12-3/TRBV12-4
J: TRBJ1-3
DNA: TGTGCCAGCAGTCCGCCCGTGGGAAACACCATATATTTT
CDR3: CASSPPVGNTIYF

length: 14
D: TRBD1
size: NA
V: TRBV5-1
J: TRBJ1-2
DNA: TGCGCCAGCAGCGAGGGACAGACTATCTATGGCTACACCTTC
CDR3: CASSEGQTIYGYTF

length: 16
D: TRBD1
size: NA
V: TRBV7-8
J: TRBJ2-6
DNA: TGTGCCAGCAGCTTACGGACAGGCGCTGGGGCCAACGTCCTGACTTTC
CDR3: CASSLRTGAGANVLTF

length: 15
D: NA
size: NA
V: TRBV20-1
J: TRBJ2-3
DNA: TGCAGTGCTAGAGGTGGGCGGAGGACCACAGATACGCAGTATTTT
CDR3: CSARGGRRTTDTQYF

length: 14
D: TRBD1
size: NA
V: TRBV9
J: TRBJ2-7
DNA: TGTGCCAGCAGCGCACGGACAGGGGGATACGAGCAGTACTTC
CDR3: CASSARTGGYEQYF

length: 13
D: NA
size: few
V: TRBV12-3/TRBV12-4
J: TRBJ1-1
DNA: TGTGCCAGCCGGGGGACCGTCGGCACTGAAGCTTTCTTT
CDR3: CASRGTVGTEAFF

length: 14
D: NA
size: few
V: TRBV4-3
J: TRBJ1-1
DNA: TGCGCCAGCAGCCAAGTCCCGAGGGACACTGAAGCTTTCTTT
CDR3: CASSQVPRDTEAFF

length: 15
D: TRBD2
size: NA
V: TRBV5-1
J: TRBJ2-1
DNA: TGCGCCAGCAGCTGGCTAGCGGGAGACGGCGATGAGCAGTTCTTC
CDR3: CASSWLAGDGDEQFF

length: 14
D: NA
size: few
V: TRBV3-1
J: TRBJ1-6
DNA: TGTGCCAGCAGCCAATTTGGGAGGAATTCACCCCTCCACTTT
CDR3: CASSQFGRNSPLHF

length: 12
D: NA
size: NA
V: TRBV20-1
J: TRBJ2-1
DNA: TGCAGTGCTAGAACTGTCAGTAATGAGCAGTTCTTC
CDR3: CSARTVSNEQFF

length: 15
D: NA
size: NA
V: TRBV27
J: TRBJ2-7
DNA: TGTGCCAGCAGGCCTCACCGGGACGGGGGACTGGAGCAGTACTTC
CDR3: CASRPHRDGGLEQYF

length: 14
D: NA
size: few
V: TRBV7-9
J: TRBJ1-1
DNA: TGTGCCAGCAGCTCTTGGACAGTGAACACTGAAGCTTTCTTT
CDR3: CASSSWTVNTEAFF

length: 10
D: NA
size: few
V: TRBV12-3/TRBV12-4
J: TRBJ1-1
DNA: TGTGCCAGCAGTTTTGGAGAAGCTTTCTTT
CDR3: CASSFGEAFF

length: 16
D: NA
size: NA
V: TRBV21-1
J: TRBJ2-5
DNA: TGTGCCAGCAGTCCCGACGGGACGGCAAGAGGGGAGACCCAGTACTTC
CDR3: CASSPDGTARGETQYF

length: 13
D: NA
size: NA
V: TRBV6-2/TRBV6-3
J: TRBJ2-3
DNA: TGTGCCAGCAGTTACGCTTTGGCAAGCGTGCAGTATTTT
CDR3: CASSYALASVQYF

length: 14
D: NA
size: few
V: TRBV6-1
J: TRBJ2-2
DNA: TGTGCCAGCAGTCGAATAGCGCACACCGGGGAGCTGTTTTTT
CDR3: CASSRIAHTGELFF

length: 11
D: NA
size: few
V: TRBV20-1
J: TRBJ1-2
DNA: TGCAGTGCTAGGATAGGCTATGGCTACACCTTC
CDR3: CSARIGYGYTF

length: 16
D: TRBD2
size: few
V: TRBV6-1
J: TRBJ2-1
DNA: TGTGCCAGCAGGTCCACCCAGCGGGAGAATAATGGTGAGCAGTTCTTC
CDR3: CASRSTQRENNGEQFF

length: 14
D: NA
size: few
V: TRBV11-2
J: TRBJ1-5
DNA: TGTGCCAGCAGTCCTGGACAGTACAATCAGCCCCAGCATTTT
CDR3: CASSPGQYNQPQHF